Included here is one TCR beta chain sequence, with context. The sample is drawn from a study of blood T cell repertoires in COVID-19. The method was immunoSEQ multiplex PCR; TCRdb's version includes in-frame clones alone and lacks a portion of them. The repertoire includes hundreds of thousands of clones, about nine tenths of them detected once, and almost 1.5% sits in the top ten. This CDR3 region has 15 residues. Looked up from germline, CDR1 is ENHRY and CDR2 is SYGVKD. V gave up 6 bases and J gave up 2 bases; unmatched junction bases: 9. The chain is built from TRBV10-3 and TRBJ1-1, with TRBD1 matching over 7 bases. The receptor comes from a woman in her 30s with active or convalescent COVID-19. The sample comprised peripheral blood. In nucleotides, the CDR3 is TGTGCCATCAGGAAAAACAGGGGAGAAAACACTGAAGCTTTCTTT. It yields the protein CAIRKNRGENTEAFF.